The clone carrying this TCR beta chain came up many times. The antigen is undetermined. V dropped 3 bases and J dropped 0 bases, with 12 bases sitting between them. The germline CDR1 and CDR2 sequences are KGHSH and LQKENI. The CDR3 sequence is 15 residues long. This entry is derived from a study of shared clonotypes between healthy human individuals. Study-level results: Sequencing of the sorted subsets was shown by rarefaction to be incomplete despite large depth.

Profiled with immunoSEQ multiplex PCR; TCRdb holds only in-frame clones, not every one. The table shows 550,000 to 850,000 clones, with about 74% occurring only once. This clonotype was sampled from a woman aged 25 to 45 in good health. Sequencing was carried out using memory CD4+ T cells sorted from blood. Stated subset: CD45RA-negative fraction. The chain recombines TRBV18 with TRBJ2-7; D is possibly TRBD2 (5 bases). Here the CDR3 DNA reads TGTGCCAGCTCACCGCCCGGGGTGGGCTCCTACGAGCAGTACTTC. This sequence encodes CASSPPGVGSYEQYF.